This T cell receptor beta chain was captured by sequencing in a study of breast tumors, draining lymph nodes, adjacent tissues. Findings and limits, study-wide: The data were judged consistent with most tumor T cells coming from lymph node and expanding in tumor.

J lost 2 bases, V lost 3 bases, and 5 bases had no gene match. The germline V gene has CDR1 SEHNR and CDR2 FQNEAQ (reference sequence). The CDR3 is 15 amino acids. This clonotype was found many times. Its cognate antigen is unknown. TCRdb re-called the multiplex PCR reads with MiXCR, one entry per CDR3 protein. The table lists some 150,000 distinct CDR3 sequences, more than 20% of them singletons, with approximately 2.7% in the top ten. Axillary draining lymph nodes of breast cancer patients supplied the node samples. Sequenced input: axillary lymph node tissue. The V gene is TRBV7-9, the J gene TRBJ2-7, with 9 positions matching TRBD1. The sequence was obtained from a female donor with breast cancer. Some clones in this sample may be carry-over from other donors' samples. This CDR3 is CASSFTGGTPYEQYF. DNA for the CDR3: TGTGCCAGCAGCTTTACAGGGGGCACACCCTACGAGCAGTACTTC.